The 32 T cell receptor beta chains given below trace back to one sample, sequenced in a study of blood T cell repertoires in COVID-19. Data came from immunoSEQ multiplex PCR; TCRdb stores just in-frame clones and leaves some out. The table records more than 300,000 clones, around 87% of them present only once. Sequences were obtained from peripheral blood. Every receptor here comes from a young woman with COVID-19, enrolled during active disease.

The rearrangement links TRBV24-1 to TRBJ1-6; a possible D gene is TRBD1 (5 bases). This CDR3 comprises 13 residues. Deletions cut 5 bases from V and 4 bases from J, with 5 bases between. In germline, CDR1 is KGHDR, CDR2 SFDVKD. The chain's CDR3 is CATSAGYNSPLHF. In DNA, the CDR3 is TGTGCCACCAGTGCAGGGTATAATTCACCCCTCCACTTT.

This clone was detected only once. The V call is TRBV6-4, the J call TRBJ2-3, with D maybe TRBD2 (6 bases). Germline lookup yields CDR1 MRHNA and CDR2 SNTAGT. V was pared by 5 bases and J by 1 base, with 16 bases between. The length of the CDR3 is 16 residues. The CDR3, as DNA: TGTGCCAGCAGTAAGAAGGCGGGGTTGGGCACAGATACGCAGTATTTT. This codes for CASSKKAGLGTDTQYF.

CDR3 region: CASSPVEGYEQYF. The DNA for the CDR3 is TGCGCCAGCAGCCCCGTAGAGGGCTACGAGCAGTACTTC. V usage is TRBV4-3 and J usage is TRBJ2-7; D is possibly TRBD2 (5 bases). Germline lookup yields CDR1 LGHNA and CDR2 YSLEER. This CDR3 has 13 amino acids. The germline V and J ends were trimmed by 4 bases and 3 bases, with 10 bases remaining between them.

V is TRBV24-1 and J is TRBJ2-2; no reliable D call. CDR1 is KGHDR, CDR2 SFDVKD, per germline. The CDR3 consists of 17 residues. V gave up 0 bases and J gave up 5 bases, with 15 bases separating them. The DNA of the CDR3 is TGTGCCACCAGTGATTTGGGCCGCGGTCGTGAGACCGGGGAGCTGTTTTTT. Translation gives CATSDLGRGRETGELFF.

The V and J genes are TRBV9 and TRBJ2-1; D unresolved. In germline, CDR1 is SGDLS, CDR2 YYNGEE. The V end was cut by 4 bases, the J end by 8 bases, with 13 bases between. The CDR3 sequence is 13 residues long. CDR3 residues: CASSLNPEDEQFF. CDR3 in DNA: TGTGCCAGCAGCTTGAACCCAGAGGATGAGCAGTTCTTC.

The chain links TRBV3-1 (or the pseudogene TRBV3-2) to TRBJ2-5; the D gene is possibly TRBD2 (6 bases). V shed 0 bases and J shed 5 bases, with 13 bases lying between them. Germline V gene sequence: CDR1 LGHDT, CDR2 YNNKEL (reference sequence). The CDR3 totals 15 residues. The CDR3 coding sequence is TGTGCCAGCAGCCAAGACTACGGGAGTCACGAGACCCAGTACTTC. This codes for CASSQDYGSHETQYF.

The V and J genes are TRBV3-1 (or the pseudogene TRBV3-2) and TRBJ2-7; TRBD2 aligns across 11 bases. The length of the CDR3 is 13 residues. From germline, CDR1 is LGHDT and CDR2 YNNKEL (reference sequence). Trimming removed 4 bases from V and 6 bases from J; junction bases left unmatched: 2. CDR3 residues: CASSLSGRVEQYF. The CDR3 region has the DNA TGTGCCAGCAGCCTTAGCGGGAGGGTCGAGCAGTACTTC.

The chain links TRBV19 to TRBJ1-6, with TRBD1 matching 9 bases. Germline V gives CDR1 LNHDA, CDR2 SQIVND (reference sequence). CDR3 length equals 14 residues. Germline trimming cut 8 bases from V and 8 bases from J; bases unmatched to any gene: 7. The CDR3 loop is CASRDRDGDSPLHF. CDR3 DNA sequence: TGTGCCAGTCGGGACAGGGATGGGGATTCACCCCTCCACTTT. Filled out from reference TRBV19 and TRBJ1-6, the complete variable domain reads DGGITQSPKYLFRKEGQNVTLSCEQNLNHDAMYWYRQDPGQGLRLIYYSQIVNDFQKGDIAEGYSVSREKKESFPLTVTSAQKNPTAFYLCASRDRDGDSPLHFGNGTRLTVT.

Only one count was recorded for this clone. The CDR3 reads CASRAGTGGTEAFF. The CDR3 bases are TGTGCCAGCAGGGCCGGGACGGGGGGCACTGAAGCTTTCTTT. The rearrangement links TRBV28 to TRBJ1-1; TRBD1 is a possible D gene (5 bases). The CDR3 has 14 residues. Deletions cut 6 bases from V and 4 bases from J, with 15 bases between. In germline, CDR1 is MDHEN, CDR2 SYDVKM.

This chain uses TRBV5-1 with TRBJ2-3; 7 bases are a match to TRBD2. Unmatched junction bases numbered 7, after V lost 2 bases and J lost 1 base. Germline lookup yields CDR1 SGHRS and CDR2 YFSETQ. This CDR3 has 16 amino acids. This CDR3 reads CASSFISGLGTDTQYF. CDR3 coding DNA: TGCGCCAGCAGCTTTATTAGCGGGCTAGGCACAGATACGCAGTATTTT.

For the CDR3, the DNA is TGTGCCAGCAGCTTAGGCCCAGGTCTAGGGGACTACGAGCAGTACTTC. Translating it yields CASSLGPGLGDYEQYF. The chain combines TRBV7-9 with TRBJ2-7; D perhaps matches TRBD1 (5 bases). This CDR3 is built from 16 residues. Trimming left V 1 base short and J 3 bases short, with 16 bases between. Germline V gene sequence: CDR1 SEHNR, CDR2 FQNEAQ (reference sequence).

The CDR3 DNA reads as TGTGCCAGCAGTGAATCGAGGGGGCGTCGGAATCAGCCCCAGCATTTT. It is translated as CASSESRGRRNQPQHF. The J gene is TRBJ1-5, the V gene TRBV2, with TRBD1 matching over 7 bases. The V and J ends lost 2 bases and 4 bases, in that order; junction bases with no gene match: 8. The CDR3 has 16 residues. Germline values: CDR1 SNHLY, CDR2 FYNNEI.

This clone showed up just once. This chain uses TRBV28 with TRBJ2-3; D possibly corresponds to TRBD1 (5 bases). The germline V gene has CDR1 MDHEN and CDR2 SYDVKM. The CDR3 sequence is 15 residues long. The V and J ends lost 7 bases and 4 bases respectively, with 18 bases between them. The CDR3 is CASTKLRPQADTQYF. CDR3 bases: TGTGCCAGCACCAAACTACGCCCACAGGCAGATACGCAGTATTTT.

The rearrangement links TRBV7-2 to TRBJ2-7; 9 bases map to TRBD1. J was trimmed by 2 bases and V by 5 bases; bases with no gene match: 4. The length of the CDR3 is 14 residues. The V gene's germline CDR1 is SGHTA and CDR2 FQGNSA. This CDR3 is CASSRDRVTYEQYF. The CDR3 nucleotides read TGTGCCAGCAGCAGGGACAGGGTAACCTACGAGCAGTACTTC.

This clone has only a few counts. The J gene is TRBJ1-3, the V gene TRBV29-1; no definite D call. Germline V lookup: CDR1 SQVTM, CDR2 ANQGSEA. Deletions cut 4 bases from V and 8 bases from J, with 12 bases between. There are 12 residues in the CDR3. The chain's CDR3 is CSVGAGGDTIYF. DNA for the CDR3: TGCAGCGTTGGGGCAGGCGGGGACACCATATATTTT.

The chain joins TRBV5-1 to TRBJ1-4, with D perhaps matching TRBD1 (5 bases). From germline, CDR1 is SGHRS and CDR2 YFSETQ. CDR3 size: 15 residues. Trimming shortened V by 4 bases and J by 4 bases, and 14 bases separated the two germline ends. The CDR3 DNA follows: TGCGCCAGCAGCAGTAACGGGGGTGGTAATGAAAAACTGTTTTTT. It translates to CASSSNGGGNEKLFF.

The chain is built from TRBV28 and TRBJ2-3; 9 nucleotides align to TRBD2. The J segment lost 5 bases and the V segment lost 8 bases, leaving 11 bases of the junction unmatched. CDR1 and CDR2 (germline): MDHEN, SYDVKM. This CDR3 contains 15 residues. The CDR3 here is CASGSSGALGDTQYF. The CDR3 DNA is TGTGCCAGCGGGTCTAGCGGGGCCCTTGGAGATACGCAGTATTTT.

V gene TRBV19 combines with J gene TRBJ1-1, with TRBD1 identical over 8 bases. The ends lost 7 bases at V and 1 base at J; junction bases unmatched: 8. Germline V gene sequence: CDR1 LNHDA, CDR2 SQIVND (reference sequence). The CDR3 runs 15 residues. This CDR3 reads CASKEFGQGNTEAFF. In nucleotides, the CDR3 is TGTGCCAGTAAGGAGTTTGGACAGGGGAACACTGAAGCTTTCTTT.

The CDR3 sequence: CASSLGLAGANTGELFF. As DNA, the CDR3 is TGTGCCAGCAGTTTAGGACTAGCGGGAGCGAACACCGGGGAGCTGTTTTTT. J is TRBJ2-2 and V is TRBV28, with TRBD2 matching over 13 bases. The CDR3 loop spans 17 amino acids. The trim removed 2 bases at V and 0 bases at J, leaving 0 bases unmatched. Germline CDR1 is MDHEN and CDR2 is SYDVKM.

The chain joins TRBV5-1 to TRBJ2-7, with D perhaps TRBD1 (6 bases). From germline, CDR1 is SGHRS and CDR2 YFSETQ. With 5 bases removed from V and 0 bases from J, the gap between germline ends came to 9 bases. The CDR3 contains 13 residues. The CDR3: CASSQGISYEQYF. The CDR3 region has the DNA TGCGCCAGCAGTCAGGGGATCTCCTACGAGCAGTACTTC.

The V call is TRBV3-1 (or the pseudogene TRBV3-2), the J call TRBJ2-1; TRBD2 aligns across 11 bases. Unmatched junction bases numbered 5, after V lost 5 bases and J lost 5 bases. Germline CDR1 is LGHDT and CDR2 is YNNKEL (reference sequence). CDR3 size: 15 residues. CDR3 sequence: CASSSGTSGNNEQFF. The CDR3 DNA reads as TGTGCCAGCAGCTCCGGGACTAGCGGTAACAATGAGCAGTTCTTC.

The rearrangement uses TRBV6-5 and TRBJ2-6; weak D call: TRBD2 (6 bases). Germline CDR1 reads MNHEY; CDR2 reads SVGAGI. Trimming pared 10 bases from V and 0 bases from J, leaving 13 bases between. The CDR3 consists of 15 residues. The DNA for the CDR3 is TGTGCCACCGATGGGACTTCCTCTGGGGCCAACGTCCTGACTTTC. It encodes CATDGTSSGANVLTF.

The rearrangement joins TRBV30 to TRBJ2-5, with D possibly being TRBD1 (5 bases). CDR3 length: 12 residues. Trimming took 4 bases from V and 2 from J, leaving 8 bases between them. Germline V gives CDR1 GTSNPN, CDR2 SVGIG (reference sequence). CDR3 DNA: TGTGCCTGGAATGCAGGGCAAGAGACCCAGTACTTC. Amino acid sequence: CAWNAGQETQYF.

The chain links TRBV5-1 to TRBJ2-5; TRBD2 agrees at 11 bases. This CDR3 is 14 amino acids long. The germline V gene has CDR1 SGHRS and CDR2 YFSETQ. J lost 5 bases, V lost 4 bases, and 4 bases had no gene match. The CDR3 loop is CASSLSGREETQYF. CDR3 bases: TGCGCCAGCAGCCTTAGCGGGAGGGAGGAGACCCAGTACTTC.

A single count supports this clone. The chain joins TRBV30 to TRBJ1-4; D uncertain. The CDR3 sequence is 14 residues long. Germline V CDR1 and CDR2: GTSNPN, SVGIG (reference sequence). V was pared by 3 bases and J by 0 bases, with 8 bases between. The CDR3 nucleotides are TGTGCCTGGAGCGGCGGGGCAACTAATGAAAAACTGTTTTTT. It codes for CAWSGGATNEKLFF.

The rearrangement joins TRBV25-1 to TRBJ2-2; 7 bases fit TRBD1. This CDR3 region has 14 residues. The V segment lost 5 bases and the J segment 4 bases; nucleotides outside the gene matches: 4. Germline V gene data show CDR1 as MGHDK and CDR2 as SYGVNS. The CDR3 sequence is CASSTTGFTGELFF. As DNA, the CDR3 is TGTGCCAGCAGTACGACAGGGTTCACCGGGGAGCTGTTTTTT.

The genes are TRBV7-8 and TRBJ2-2; TRBD1 matches at 7 bases. Germline V CDR1 and CDR2: SGHVS, FQNEAQ. With 1 base clipped from V and 3 bases from J, the junction kept 2 bases outside the gene matches. The CDR3 length is 15 residues. As DNA, the CDR3 is TGTGCCAGCAGCTTAGACAGGGGTTACACCGGGGAGCTGTTTTTT. This sequence encodes CASSLDRGYTGELFF.

The chain joins TRBV6-2 or TRBV6-3 to TRBJ2-1; TRBD1 might be the D (5 bases). Germline V lookup: CDR1 MNHEY, CDR2 SVGEGT. CDR3 length equals 15 residues. Between the trimmed V and J ends, which lost 6 bases and 5 bases, there was a span of 17 bases. The CDR3, as DNA: TGTGCCAGCAGCCAAACAGGAGCTAGACACAATGAGCAGTTCTTC. Amino acids: CASSQTGARHNEQFF.

The CDR3, as DNA: TGTGCCAGCAGTTACTCGCGGTCCGCGGCACCCCTCCACTTT. It yields the protein CASSYSRSAAPLHF. V and J are TRBV6-5 and TRBJ1-6; D gene ambiguous. Germline CDR1 is MNHEY and CDR2 is SVGAGI. The CDR3 contains 14 residues. The V end lost 0 bases, the J end lost 11 bases, and 11 bases lay between the germline ends.

The chain combines TRBV6-1 with TRBJ2-2; possible D gene TRBD2, 5 bases. V gave up 3 bases and J gave up 1 base, with 24 bases separating them. This CDR3 has 20 amino acids. CDR1 is MNHNS and CDR2 is SASEGT in the germline V gene. In DNA, the CDR3 is TGTGCCAGCAGTGACGGTTACCGCAGTCCGGGATTCTTGAACACCGGGGAGCTGTTTTTT. It encodes CASSDGYRSPGFLNTGELFF.

V and J are TRBV6-6 and TRBJ1-3, with TRBD1 as a possible D gene (5 bases). There are 15 residues in the CDR3. The V end lost 0 bases, the J end lost 1 base, and 7 bases lay between the germline ends. The V gene's germline CDR1 is MNHNY and CDR2 SVGAGI (reference sequence). DNA of the CDR3: TGTGCCAGCAGTTACTCCTCAGGGTCTGGAAACACCATATATTTT. Residues: CASSYSSGSGNTIYF.

The V and J genes are TRBV4-1 and TRBJ2-2, with a possible D match to TRBD1 (6 bases). CDR1 is MGHRA and CDR2 is YSYEKL in the germline V gene. This CDR3 is 16 amino acids long. Trimming removed 0 bases from V and 2 bases from J, with 10 bases in between. CDR3 bases: TGCGCCAGCAGCCAAGAGAGGGGACATAACACCGGGGAGCTGTTTTTT. Residues: CASSQERGHNTGELFF.